This T cell receptor (beta chain) was documented in a study of T-cell reconstitution after alpha-beta-depleted transplantation in children. General study findings and limits: Surviving thymic progenitors and recipient T cells were the source of high TCRbeta diversity at day 60 in some patients. T-cell counts and diversity at one year post-transplant came mainly from newly produced T cells. There were reportedly several hundred expanded graft clones from which alpha-beta T cells came about two months after transplant.

In its sample, this clonotype was seen many times. The antigen is not known. Unique molecular identifiers tagged the TCRbeta library. TCRdb called the PCR reads again in MiXCR, with one record for every CDR3 protein. This sample has about 830,000 distinct CDR3 sequences, with under 20% found just once. The CDR3 is 15 amino acids. V shed 0 bases and J shed 1 base, with 9 bases lying between them. CDR1 and CDR2 (germline): MGHRA, YSYEKL. The starting material was PBMCs, mostly from graft donor cells, obtained 360 days after TCRalphabeta/CD19-depleted stem cell transplant. The clonotype was recovered from a male patient younger than 18 who had a stem cell transplant for acute lymphoblastic leukemia, so the T cells may come from the graft donor. The chain combines TRBV4-1 with TRBJ2-5, with D uncertain. The CDR3 loop is CASSQDRLSQETQYF. In DNA, the CDR3 is TGCGCCAGCAGCCAAGATAGGCTAAGCCAAGAGACCCAGTACTTC.